The rows below give T cell receptor beta chains drawn from one sample of a study of CD8 T cells in ankylosing spondylitis. Via MiXCR, TCRdb re-called the 5' RACE reads, giving one row per CDR3 protein. The sample consists of 350,000 or so distinct CDR3 sequences, less than 9.5% of them appearing once. Sequencing was performed on blood, either unsorted or a sorted T cell fraction (not recorded which). These receptors were taken from a male donor with ankylosing spondylitis. Both conserved end residues are part of each CDR3. The order of the fields is D gene, J gene, V gene, clone size, CDR3 protein, CDR3 DNA. D genes are given only for firm matches. Where a row states a size, it is once, few, many or the class of an expanded clone; other rows omit it.

>TRBD2|TRBJ2-1|TRBV29-1|many
CSVKREFDEQFF
TGCAGCGTAAAGCGGGAGTTCGATGAGCAGTTCTTC
>.|TRBJ1-2|TRBV6-2/TRBV6-3|few
CASSFTGTTTF
TGTGCCAGCTCATTTACCGGGACTACCACCTTC
>TRBD2|TRBJ2-1|TRBV6-2/TRBV6-3|.
CASRDRLADVPYNEQFF
TGTGCCAGCAGGGACCGGCTAGCGGACGTACCCTACAATGAGCAGTTCTTC
>TRBD2|TRBJ2-4|TRBV5-1|few
CASSDLSGNKNIQYF
TGCGCCAGCAGCGACCTTAGCGGGAACAAAAACATTCAGTACTTC
>.|TRBJ1-1|TRBV20-1|few
CSATMNTEAFF
TGCAGTGCTACGATGAACACTGAAGCTTTCTTT
>.|TRBJ2-7|TRBV29-1|many
CSVEVSPHYEQYF
TGCAGCGTTGAAGTGAGCCCCCACTACGAGCAGTACTTC
>.|TRBJ1-2|TRBV6-5|.
CASSYPQVGSLYGYTF
TGTGCCAGCAGTTACCCGCAGGTGGGCAGTCTCTATGGCTACACCTTC
>.|TRBJ1-2|TRBV27|.
CASSSQGGSTGYTF
TGTGCCAGCAGTTCCCAGGGAGGGTCGACTGGCTACACCTTC
>.|TRBJ1-1|TRBV20-1|few
CSARDWVGTEAFF
TGCAGTGCTAGAGATTGGGTGGGCACTGAAGCTTTCTTT
>TRBD1|TRBJ2-1|TRBV10-3|.
CAIKGQGTYNEQFF
TGTGCCATCAAAGGACAGGGGACCTACAATGAGCAGTTCTTC
>TRBD2|TRBJ2-2|TRBV20-1|.
CSARRETSFTGELFF
TGCAGTGCTAGGCGGGAGACATCGTTCACCGGGGAGCTGTTTTTT
>.|TRBJ1-2|TRBV10-3|many
CAISEMDTNYGYTF
TGTGCCATCAGTGAGATGGACACCAACTATGGCTACACCTTC
>.|TRBJ1-5|TRBV7-2|.
CASSSRSGVGQPQHF
TGTGCCAGCAGCTCCCGATCCGGGGTCGGTCAGCCCCAGCATTTT
>TRBD1|TRBJ1-1|TRBV5-1|.
CASSSGQGAKTEAFF
TGCGCCAGCAGCTCGGGACAGGGGGCGAAGACTGAAGCTTTCTTT
>TRBD1|TRBJ2-7|TRBV20-1|few
CSAATGTGVGEQYF
TGCAGTGCTGCGACCGGGACAGGGGTTGGCGAGCAGTACTTC
>TRBD2|TRBJ2-7|TRBV5-5|.
CASSSTSGPYEQYF
TGTGCCAGCAGTTCTACTAGCGGGCCCTACGAGCAGTACTTC
>.|TRBJ2-5|TRBV29-1|few
CSVDRGQQETQYF
TGCAGCGTTGATAGAGGACAGCAAGAGACCCAGTACTTC
>.|TRBJ1-4|TRBV12-3/TRBV12-4|few
CASSETGKEGEKLFF
TGTGCCAGCAGCGAAACCGGGAAGGAGGGTGAAAAACTGTTTTTT
>.|TRBJ2-7|TRBV7-2|few
CASSPTRSEQYF
TGTGCCAGCAGCCCTACCAGGAGCGAGCAGTACTTC
>TRBD1|TRBJ2-1|TRBV27|.
CASSPGTGPYNEQFF
TGTGCCAGCAGTCCTGGGACAGGGCCCTACAATGAGCAGTTCTTC
>.|TRBJ2-7|TRBV29-1|many
CSVEVNGLSYEQYF
TGCAGCGTTGAAGTGAACGGGTTATCCTACGAGCAGTACTTC
>TRBD1|TRBJ2-5|TRBV27|many
CASSQAGGLETQYF
TGTGCCAGCAGTCAAGCAGGGGGCTTAGAGACCCAGTACTTC
>TRBD2|TRBJ2-3|TRBV28|.
CASSLRGRADTQYF
TGTGCCAGCAGTCTTCGTGGGAGGGCAGATACGCAGTATTTT
>.|TRBJ2-4|TRBV2|.
CASRLPGSDIQYF
TGTGCCAGCAGACTCCCAGGATCGGACATTCAGTACTTC
>.|TRBJ2-1|TRBV5-1|.
CASSLAKLGSGPYNEQFF
TGCGCCAGCAGCTTGGCCAAGTTGGGTAGCGGACCGTACAATGAGCAGTTCTTC
>.|TRBJ2-3|TRBV5-1|.
CASSLVGSARTDTQYF
TGCGCCAGCAGCTTGGTCGGGTCAGCCCGCACAGATACGCAGTATTTT
>.|TRBJ1-1|TRBV12-3/TRBV12-4|many
CASSFGEDTEAFF
TGTGCCAGCAGTTTTGGCGAGGACACTGAAGCTTTCTTT
>TRBD2|TRBJ2-1|TRBV19|.
CASSPDGLAGVGEQFF
TGTGCCAGTAGTCCCGATGGGCTAGCGGGAGTCGGTGAGCAGTTCTTC
>.|TRBJ2-2|TRBV5-1|many
CASSRPNTGELFF
TGCGCCAGCAGTCGACCAAACACCGGGGAGCTGTTTTTT
>.|TRBJ2-2|TRBV13|.
CASSVGGGGELFF
TGTGCCAGCAGCGTCGGCGGCGGCGGGGAGCTGTTTTTT
>.|TRBJ1-2|TRBV4-3|few
CASSQGGNYGYTF
TGCGCCAGCAGCCAGGGGGGTAACTATGGCTACACCTTC
>.|TRBJ2-2|TRBV4-2|.
CASSQENAGPTGELFF
TGTGCCAGCAGCCAAGAGAACGCAGGCCCCACCGGGGAGCTGTTTTTT